The sequence of this TCR beta chain was determined in a study of blood T cell repertoires in COVID-19. The assay was immunoSEQ multiplex PCR, and TCRdb's table has in-frame clones only and misses some. The sample holds tens of thousands of clones, around 84% seen once. CDR1 is KGHSH and CDR2 is LQKENI in the germline V gene. V shed 1 base and J shed 6 bases, with 12 bases lying between them. CDR3 length: 14 amino acids. The source material was peripheral blood. This chain uses TRBV18 with TRBJ1-1, with a tentative D call TRBD1 (6 bases). This TCR was recovered from a man in his 70s with active or convalescent COVID-19. CDR3 residues: CASSPREQGAEAFF. The CDR3 bases are TGTGCCAGCTCACCACGGGAACAGGGCGCTGAAGCTTTCTTT.